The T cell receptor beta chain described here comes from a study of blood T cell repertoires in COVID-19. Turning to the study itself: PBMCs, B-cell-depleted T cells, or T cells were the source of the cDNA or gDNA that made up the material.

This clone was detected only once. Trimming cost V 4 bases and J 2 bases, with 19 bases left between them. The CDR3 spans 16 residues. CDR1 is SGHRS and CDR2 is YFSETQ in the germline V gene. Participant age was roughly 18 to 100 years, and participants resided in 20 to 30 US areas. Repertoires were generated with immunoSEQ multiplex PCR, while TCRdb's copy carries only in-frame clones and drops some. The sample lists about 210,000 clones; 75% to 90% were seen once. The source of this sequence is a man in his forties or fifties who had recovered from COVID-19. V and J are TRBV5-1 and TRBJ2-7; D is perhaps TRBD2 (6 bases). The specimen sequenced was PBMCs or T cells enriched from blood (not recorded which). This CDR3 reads CASSPSAGLGTYEQYF. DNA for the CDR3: TGCGCCAGCAGCCCCAGCGCGGGATTGGGTACCTACGAGCAGTACTTC.